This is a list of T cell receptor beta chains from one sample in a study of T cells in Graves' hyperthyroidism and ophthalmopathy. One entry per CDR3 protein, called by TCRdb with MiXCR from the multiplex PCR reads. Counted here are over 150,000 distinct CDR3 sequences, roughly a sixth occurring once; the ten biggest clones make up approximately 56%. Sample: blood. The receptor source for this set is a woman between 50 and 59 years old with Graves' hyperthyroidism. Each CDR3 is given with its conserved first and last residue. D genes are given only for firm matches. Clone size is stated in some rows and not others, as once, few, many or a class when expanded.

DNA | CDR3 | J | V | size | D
TGTGCCAGCAGCCAACCGGGATCCACATACAATGAGCAGTTCTTC | CASSQPGSTYNEQFF | TRBJ2-1 | TRBV4-2 | many | NA
TGTGCCAGCAGCGTAAACAGGGGGAACACTGAAGCTTTCTTT | CASSVNRGNTEAFF | TRBJ1-1 | TRBV7-6 | NA | TRBD1
TGTGCCAGCTCACCAGGGCGGAGACCCTACGAGCAGTACTTC | CASSPGRRPYEQYF | TRBJ2-7 | TRBV18 | few | NA
TGTGCCAGCAGCGTAGCTACGAGGGCACCTGGAAACACCATATATTTT | CASSVATRAPGNTIYF | TRBJ1-3 | TRBV9 | many | NA
TGTGCCAGCAGCCCGGATGGCGGGAGAAACACCGGGGAGCTGTTTTTT | CASSPDGGRNTGELFF | TRBJ2-2 | TRBV5-5 | NA | TRBD2
TGTGCCAGCAGTTACTCGATAGACAGGAATAGCAATCAGCCCCAGCATTTT | CASSYSIDRNSNQPQHF | TRBJ1-5 | TRBV6-5 | NA | NA
TGTGCCAGCAGTTTGGACAGAAGCTCTTTTGAACTGTTTTTT | CASSLDRSSFELFF | TRBJ1-4 | TRBV27 | NA | NA
TGTGCCAGCAGTGAAGTTAGGACTAGCGGCTACAATGAGCAGTTCTTC | CASSEVRTSGYNEQFF | TRBJ2-1 | TRBV6-1 | NA | TRBD2
TGTGCCAGTAGTAAAGGGACTAGCGGACACACCGGGGAGCTGTTTTTT | CASSKGTSGHTGELFF | TRBJ2-2 | TRBV19 | many | TRBD2
TGTGCCAGCAGCCAAGGATGGGCGGACACTGAAGCTTTCTTT | CASSQGWADTEAFF | TRBJ1-1 | TRBV11-3 | many | NA
TGTGCCAGCTCACCCTCAGGGGGGGGGTCCTACGAGCAGTACTTC | CASSPSGGGSYEQYF | TRBJ2-7 | TRBV18 | many | NA
TGCAGTGGACCGGCTAGCGGGAGCTCCTACAATGAGCAGTTCTTC | CSGPASGSSYNEQFF | TRBJ2-1 | TRBV20-1 | NA | TRBD2
TGTGCCAGCAGCACTCTCTATCCGGGACAGGGGACTACCTACGAGCAGTACTTC | CASSTLYPGQGTTYEQYF | TRBJ2-7 | TRBV14 | few | TRBD1
TGTGCCAGCAGCCAAGAAGGCGACAGGAACACTGAAGCTTTCTTT | CASSQEGDRNTEAFF | TRBJ1-1 | TRBV3-1 | many | NA
TGTGCCACCAGTGAAGCTGGACAGGGGTTTTGGGAGACCCAGTACTTC | CATSEAGQGFWETQYF | TRBJ2-5 | TRBV24-1 | many | TRBD1
TGTGCCAGCTCACCACCAGGGGACCTGAACTATGGCTGCACCTTC | CASSPPGDLNYGCTF | TRBJ1-2 | TRBV18 | NA | NA
TGTGCCAGCACTGAGGCAACTAATGAAAAACTGTTTTTT | CASTEATNEKLFF | TRBJ1-4 | TRBV7-9 | few | NA
TGTGCCAGCAGCCCGAGTTCGGGGAGCTCCTACGAGCAGTACTTC | CASSPSSGSSYEQYF | TRBJ2-7 | TRBV7-2 | NA | NA
TGTGCCACCAGTGGCGGGGGAAATGAGCAGTTCTTC | CATSGGGNEQFF | TRBJ2-1 | TRBV24-1 | NA | TRBD2
TGCGCCAGCAGCCAGGTTCTAGCGGGAGGGTTTAGCACAGATACGCAGTATTTT | CASSQVLAGGFSTDTQYF | TRBJ2-3 | TRBV4-1 | few | TRBD2
TGCAGTGCTAGAGATAGGAGGGCAGGGGAGACCCAGTACTTC | CSARDRRAGETQYF | TRBJ2-5 | TRBV20-1 | once | NA
TGTGCCGGTAGCGCAGAGGCGAATGAAAAACTGTTTTTT | CAGSAEANEKLFF | TRBJ1-4 | TRBV2 | few | NA